Each of the 20 T cell receptor beta chains below was sequenced from the same sample in a study of T cells in Graves' hyperthyroidism and ophthalmopathy. Using RNA transcripts as the source, TCR beta CDR3 regions were amplified. A set of HTBI primers served as the primers for a first-round RT-PCR of the TCR CDR3. TCRdb re-derived calls from the multiplex PCR reads in MiXCR, one entry per CDR3 protein. The sample has about 400,000 distinct CDR3 sequences; roughly an eighth are singletons. Sequencing was performed on blood. These receptors were taken from a young woman with Graves' hyperthyroidism.

This chain uses TRBV5-1 with TRBJ2-7; 10 bases are shared with TRBD1. J was trimmed by 2 bases and V by 0 bases; bases with no gene match: 8. Looked up from germline, CDR1 is SGHRS and CDR2 is YFSETQ. The CDR3 is 17 residues long. In DNA form, the CDR3 reads TGCGCCAGCAGCTTGGGGACAGGGGGATCTGGCGCCTACGAGCAGTACTTC. This translates into CASSLGTGGSGAYEQYF.

This clonotype was seen many times. The V gene is TRBV11-2, the J gene TRBJ2-5; a weak D match, TRBD2 (5 bases). CDR1 is SGHAT and CDR2 is FQNNGV in the germline V gene. The CDR3 extends over 13 amino acids. V was trimmed by 5 bases and J by 4 bases, leaving 11 bases between them. The CDR3 loop is CASSPDYGETQYF. The CDR3 nucleotides read TGTGCCAGCAGCCCCGACTACGGAGAGACCCAGTACTTC.

This clonotype has more than one count but fewer than ten. This rearrangement joins TRBV9 to TRBJ2-1; 11 nucleotides line up with TRBD2. From germline, CDR1 is SGDLS and CDR2 YYNGEE. The CDR3 covers 15 residues. The ends lost 1 base at V and 9 bases at J; junction bases unmatched: 6. The CDR3 loop is CASSVSLAGGGEQFF. CDR3 DNA sequence: TGTGCCAGCAGCGTATCCCTAGCGGGAGGAGGTGAGCAGTTCTTC. Full variable domain (rest looked up from reference TRBV9 and TRBJ2-1): DSGVTQTPKHLITATGQRVTLRCSPRSGDLSVYWYQQSLDQGLQFLIQYYNGEERAKGNILERFSAQQFPDLHSELNLSSLELGDSALYFCASSVSLAGGGEQFFGPGTRLTVL.

The J gene is TRBJ2-2, the V gene TRBV11-2, with 8 bases lining up with TRBD2. V lost 5 bases to trimming and J lost 5 bases; unmatched junction nucleotides: 7. This CDR3 comprises 15 residues. Germline V CDR1 and CDR2: SGHAT, FQNNGV. As DNA, the CDR3 is TGTGCCAGCAGCCCGTTAGCGGGATGGACCGGGGAGCTGTTTTTT. Translating gives CASSPLAGWTGELFF.

This clonotype was found many times. The chain combines TRBV11-2 with TRBJ2-5; D may be TRBD1 (6 bases). Deletions cut 5 bases from V and 14 bases from J, with 18 bases between. The CDR3 is 12 residues long. Germline-derived CDR1 and CDR2 are SGHAT and FQNNGV. The CDR3 here is CASSKLPGHCYF. The CDR3 DNA is TGTGCCAGCAGCAAATTACCGGGACACTGCTACTTC.

As regards this clonotype: A much more abundant neighbour one base away suggests this may be a read error. The genes are TRBV28 and TRBJ1-6, with TRBD1 as a possible D gene (6 bases). The CDR3 extends over 15 amino acids. Germline V CDR1 and CDR2: MDHEN, SYDVKM. The CDR3 coding sequence is TGTGCCAGCAGTTTATACAGGGATTATAATTCACCCCTCGACTTT. Its translation is CASSLYRDYNSPLDF.

This clonotype was observed at least ten times. This chain uses TRBV29-1 with TRBJ2-3; 8 bases are shared with TRBD2. V was pared by 3 bases and J by 1 base, with 3 bases of the junction left unmatched. CDR1 is SQVTM and CDR2 is ANQGSEA in the germline V gene. The CDR3 loop spans 14 amino acids. CDR3 coding DNA: TGCAGCGTTGACCTAGCGGGCGGCACAGATACGCAGTATTTT. It encodes CSVDLAGGTDTQYF.

A remark on this clonotype: Since a much larger clone is just one base distant, this may be a read error. This rearrangement joins TRBV20-1 to TRBJ1-1; a weak D match, TRBD1 (6 bases). The germline V gene has CDR1 DFQATT and CDR2 SNEGSKA (reference sequence). Trimming took 4 bases from V and 1 from J, leaving 10 bases between them. This CDR3 has 13 amino acids. The CDR3 DNA sequence: TGCAGTGCTATAGGGGGGGGGAACACTGAAGCTTTCTTT. This sequence encodes CSAIGGGNTEAFF.

This clonotype appeared many times. This chain connects TRBV7-2 to TRBJ1-6, with TRBD1 as a possible D gene (6 bases). The CDR3 contains 15 residues. The germline V gene encodes CDR1 SGHTA and CDR2 FQGNSA. Trimming took off 2 bases at V and 6 bases at J, with 11 bases between the two ends. The CDR3 here is CASSLSPGANSPLHF. CDR3 bases: TGTGCCAGCAGCTTAAGTCCGGGGGCTAATTCACCCCTCCACTTT.

Only a few counts were recorded for this clonotype. The chain joins TRBV7-9 to TRBJ2-7; 11 bases agree with TRBD1. Trimming took 1 base from V and 5 from J; bases not matched to a gene: 4. The germline gives CDR1 SEHNR, CDR2 FQNEAQ (reference sequence). CDR3 length: 15 amino acids. As DNA, the CDR3 is TGTGCCAGCAGCTTAGGGGACAGGGGGGGAGACGAGCAGTACTTC. Amino acid sequence: CASSLGDRGGDEQYF.

This clonotype was recorded at least ten times. The chain has TRBV2 and TRBJ2-2, with TRBD2 as a possible D gene (6 bases). V gave up 7 bases and J gave up 6 bases, with 9 bases separating them. This CDR3 contains 12 residues. Germline V gives CDR1 SNHLY, CDR2 FYNNEI. CDR3 DNA sequence: TGTGCCAGCAAGGGACTCGCCGGGGAGCTGTTTTTT. This sequence encodes CASKGLAGELFF. Looking up the rest from reference TRBV2 and TRBJ2-2 gives the full variable domain: EPEVTQTPSHQVTQMGQEVILRCVPISNHLYFYWYRQILGQKVEFLVSFYNNEISEKSEIFDDQFSVERPDGSNFTLKIRSTKLEDSAMYFCASKGLAGELFFGEGSRLTVL.

As to this clonotype: A much larger clone lies one base from this, so it may be a read error. This rearrangement joins TRBV5-6 to TRBJ1-1, with D possibly being TRBD1 (5 bases). CDR1 SGHDT and CDR2 YYEEEE come from the germline V gene. With 4 bases removed from V and 5 bases from J, the gap between germline ends came to 15 bases. CDR3 length: 14 amino acids. This CDR3 is CASSDRAGRTEAFF. The DNA of the CDR3 is TGTGCCAGCAGCGATAGGGCAGGGCGGACTGAAGCTTTCTTT.

V is TRBV9 and J is TRBJ2-1; D may be TRBD1 (6 bases). The CDR3 has 16 amino acids. V lost 4 bases and J 2 bases, leaving 16 bases between the germline ends. CDR1 SGDLS and CDR2 YYNGEE come from the germline V gene. Here the CDR3 DNA reads TGTGCCAGCAGCTCTTCAGGGGTCACAACCTACAATGAGCAGTTCTTC. Translated: CASSSSGVTTYNEQFF.

This clonotype was observed many times. The junction and the germline gene differ at one end; a read error may be behind it. The genes are TRBV10-3 and TRBJ2-3; D perhaps matches TRBD1 (6 bases). The CDR3 runs to 13 residues. Germline assignment: CDR1 ENHRY and CDR2 SYGVKD. The CDR3 bases are TGTGCCATCAATGAGGGGGTAACAGATACGCAGTATTTT. This translates into CAINEGVTDTQYF.

In this sample, this clonotype turned up many times. The chain recombines TRBV7-9 with TRBJ2-3, with 8 bases lining up with TRBD2. J gave up 6 bases and V 1 base, and 6 bases lay outside the gene matches. CDR1 and CDR2 (germline): SEHNR, FQNEAQ (reference sequence). The CDR3 is 15 amino acids. The CDR3 DNA reads TGTGCCAGCAGCTTAGGACTAGCGACCCCGGATACGCAGTATTTT. Amino acids: CASSLGLATPDTQYF.

This clonotype has a count of ten or more. The chain employs TRBV28 and TRBJ1-2; 8 bases map to TRBD1. Germline values: CDR1 MDHEN, CDR2 SYDVKM. The CDR3 has 13 amino acids. Trimming removed 3 bases from V and 8 bases from J; junction bases left unmatched: 5. CDR3 sequence: CASSFDPGGGYTF. CDR3 nucleotides: TGTGCCAGCAGTTTCGATCCAGGGGGCGGCTACACCTTC.

This clonotype was seen only a few times. J is TRBJ2-2 and V is TRBV7-9; D might be TRBD2 (6 bases). The V end lost 6 bases, the J end lost 5 bases, and 19 bases lay between the germline ends. The CDR3 spans 16 residues. CDR1 SEHNR and CDR2 FQNEAQ come from the germline V gene (reference sequence). The CDR3 region is CASRLKGFRETGELFF. Written as DNA, the CDR3 is TGTGCCAGCAGGCTTAAGGGATTCCGGGAGACCGGGGAGCTGTTTTTT.

V is TRBV6-4 and J is TRBJ2-1; D possibly corresponds to TRBD1 (6 bases). Germline V lookup: CDR1 MRHNA, CDR2 SNTAGT. The CDR3 is 15 amino acids. V lost 4 bases and J 6 bases, leaving 16 bases between the germline ends. The CDR3 reads CASSVGTRAPNEQFF. CDR3 DNA: TGTGCCAGCAGTGTAGGGACACGGGCTCCCAATGAGCAGTTCTTC.

This clonotype occurred many times. The chain recombines TRBV5-1 with TRBJ2-1; D remains unclear. The CDR3 runs 11 residues. The V gene lost 0 bases and the J gene lost 9 bases, with 4 bases spanning the gap. CDR1 is SGHRS and CDR2 is YFSETQ in the germline V gene. CDR3 amino acids: CASSLDSEQFF. CDR3 DNA: TGCGCCAGCAGCTTGGACAGTGAGCAGTTCTTC.

This clonotype appeared many times. The rearrangement uses TRBV2 and TRBJ2-3; D uncertain. The CDR3 is made up of 11 amino acids. In germline, CDR1 is SNHLY, CDR2 FYNNEI. The V and J ends lost 10 bases and 0 bases respectively, with 5 bases between them. The CDR3 DNA is TGTGCCACCCAAAGCACAGATACGCAGTATTTT. Protein sequence: CATQSTDTQYF.